The present entry profiles one TCR beta chain with its context. The data derive from a study of control samples from healthy donors and cancer patients. The data were produced by immunoSEQ multiplex PCR, yet TCRdb's version contains in-frame clones alone and is incomplete. The table shows 130,000 to 150,000 clones, with roughly 89% occurring only once. V was trimmed by 5 bases and J by 5 bases, leaving 16 bases between them. The CDR3 is 15 residues long. CDR1 and CDR2 (germline): SGHAT, FQNNGV. This receptor was identified in a man aged 25 to 40 in good health. V is TRBV11-2 and J is TRBJ1-3, with D perhaps TRBD1 (5 bases). Source material: blood. The CDR3 region is CASSPPGQARNTIYF. In DNA, the CDR3 is TGTGCCAGCAGCCCACCCGGACAAGCCAGAAACACCATATATTTT.